Presented here are 3 T cell receptor beta chains from one specimen sequenced in a study of blood T cell repertoires in COVID-19. Repertoires were generated with immunoSEQ multiplex PCR, while TCRdb's copy carries only in-frame clones and drops some. The repertoire consists of some 360,000 clones, with over 75% occurring once and the leading ten covering 2.3%. The sequencing input was peripheral blood. Receptors originate from a woman aged 55-69 years with COVID-19, enrolled during active disease.

This chain links TRBV6-4 with TRBJ2-6; a weak D match, TRBD1 (6 bases). Per the germline V gene, CDR1 is MRHNA and CDR2 is SNTAGT. The CDR3 sequence is 18 residues long. The V and J ends lost 6 bases and 3 bases respectively, with 21 bases between them. CDR3 sequence: CASSPTGALRSGANVLTF. The CDR3 DNA reads as TGTGCCAGCAGCCCGACAGGCGCCCTTCGTAGTGGGGCCAACGTCCTGACTTTC.

The chain recombines TRBV11-1 with TRBJ2-7; no definite D call. This CDR3 contains 15 residues. CDR1 and CDR2 (germline): SGHAT, FQDESV (reference sequence). V was trimmed by 5 bases and J by 0 bases, leaving 14 bases between them. The CDR3 coding sequence is TGTGCCAGCAGCCCTACCCGCCACCGCTCCTACGAGCAGTACTTC. It encodes CASSPTRHRSYEQYF.

The V and J genes are TRBV9 and TRBJ2-7, with 9 bases lining up with TRBD1. V shed 0 bases, J shed 7 bases, and the junction held 8 bases outside the gene matches. Germline CDR1 reads SGDLS; CDR2 reads YYNGEE. This CDR3 has 15 residues. The CDR3 region is CASSVGGQGRREQYF. The DNA of the CDR3 is TGTGCCAGCAGCGTAGGGGGACAGGGCCGTCGGGAGCAGTACTTC.